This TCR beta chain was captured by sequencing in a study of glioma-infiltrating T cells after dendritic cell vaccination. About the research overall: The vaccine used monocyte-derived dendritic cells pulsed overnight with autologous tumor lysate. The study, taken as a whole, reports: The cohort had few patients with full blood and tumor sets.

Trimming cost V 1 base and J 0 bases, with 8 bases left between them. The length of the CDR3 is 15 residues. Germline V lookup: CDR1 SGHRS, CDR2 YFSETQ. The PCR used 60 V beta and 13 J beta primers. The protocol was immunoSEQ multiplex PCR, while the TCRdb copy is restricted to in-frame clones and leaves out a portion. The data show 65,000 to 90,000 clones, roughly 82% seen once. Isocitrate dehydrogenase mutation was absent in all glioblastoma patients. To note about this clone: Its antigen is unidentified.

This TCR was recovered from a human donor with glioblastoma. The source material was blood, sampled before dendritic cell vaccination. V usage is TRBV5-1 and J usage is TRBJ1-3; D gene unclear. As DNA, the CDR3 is TGCGCCAGCAGCTTGACAGAAAGCTCTGGAAACACCATATATTTT. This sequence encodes CASSLTESSGNTIYF. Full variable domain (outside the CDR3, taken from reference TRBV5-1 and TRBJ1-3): KAGVTQTPRYLIKTRGQQVTLSCSPISGHRSVSWYQQTPGQGLQFLFEYFSETQRNKGNFPGRFSGRQFSNSRSEMNVSTLELGDSALYLCASSLTESSGNTIYFGEGSWLTVV.